This T cell receptor (beta chain) was documented in a study of CD8+CD57+ T cells in acquired aplastic anemia. A word on this clonotype: This may be a read error, as it is one base from a much larger clone.

Patients picked for sequencing had shown CD8+CD57+ cell expansion detected by flow cytometry. The study profiled TCR beta VDJ and CDR3 using genomic DNA as template. Via MiXCR, TCRdb re-called the reads, giving one row per CDR3 protein. This table holds 150,000 to 200,000 distinct CDR3 sequences, over 40% found once. This CDR3 is 13 amino acids long. Germline lookup yields CDR1 MNHEY and CDR2 SMNVEV (reference sequence). With 6 bases removed from V and 0 bases from J, the gap between germline ends came to 9 bases. The V call is TRBV27, the J call TRBJ2-7; unclear D gene. The sequencing sample was made of sorted CD4+, CD8+, or CD8+CD57+ T cells (not recorded which) from PBMCs. The source of this sequence is a human donor with aplastic anemia. The chain's CDR3 is CASSSETSYEQYF. In DNA form, the CDR3 reads TGTGCCAGCAGCTCGGAAACCTCCTACGAGCAGTACTTC.